This T cell receptor (beta chain) appears in the sequencing data of a study of radiation and T cells in renal cell carcinoma. Sequenced by immunoSEQ multiplex PCR; TCRdb stores in-frame clones only, minus some. The table shows more than 150,000 clones, with around 90% occurring only once. Noted time point: blood 2 weeks post-SBRT. Treatment here: 15 Gy SBRT to primary tumor, nephrectomy 4 weeks later. V lost 2 bases and J 14 bases, leaving 11 bases between the germline ends. The CDR3 totals 11 residues. The V gene's germline CDR1 is SGHKS and CDR2 YYEKEE (reference sequence). This clone was observed a single time.

The material was blood, obtained from a patient whose treatment included radiotherapy and nephrectomy. The V gene is TRBV5-5, the J gene TRBJ2-4; D gene unclear. The origin of this receptor is a woman between 50 and 59 years old with renal cell carcinoma. CDR3 sequence: CASSLLGYEYF. The CDR3 DNA reads TGTGCCAGCAGCTTATTAGGGTATGAGTACTTC. The variable domain in full, with the rest retrieved from reference TRBV5-5 and TRBJ2-4, is DAGVTQSPTHLIKTRGQQVTLRCSPISGHKSVSWYQQVLGQGPQFIFQYYEKEERGRGNFPDRFSARQFPNYSSELNVNALLLGDSALYLCASSLLGYEYFGAGTRLSVL.